These 24 T cell receptor beta chains were sequenced from one sample in a study of shared clonotypes between healthy human individuals. The method was immunoSEQ multiplex PCR; TCRdb's version includes in-frame clones alone and lacks a portion of them. The table shows about 580,000 clones, with nearly 98% occurring only once. The naive CD8 population came from CD45RO-negative cells selected for CCR7, without terminally differentiated effector memory CD45RA+ cells. The specimen sequenced was naive CD8+ T cells sorted from blood. These receptors all come from a man younger than 40 in good health.

The chain combines TRBV9 with TRBJ2-1; D perhaps matches TRBD1 (6 bases). There are 14 residues in the CDR3. V gave up 0 bases and J gave up 8 bases, with 12 bases separating them. Germline assignment: CDR1 SGDLS and CDR2 YYNGEE. The CDR3: CASSVDGPGDEQFF. The CDR3 region has the DNA TGTGCCAGCAGCGTAGACGGGCCAGGGGATGAGCAGTTCTTC.

The rearrangement links TRBV4-1 to TRBJ2-5; 10 bases agree with TRBD2. This CDR3 region has 15 residues. Germline V CDR1 and CDR2: MGHRA, YSYEKL. Losses at the gene ends were 0 bases for V and 5 bases for J; bases not matched to a gene: 3. The CDR3 loop reads CASSQELAGLETQYF. The CDR3 DNA reads TGCGCCAGCAGCCAAGAACTAGCGGGACTTGAGACCCAGTACTTC.

In DNA, the CDR3 is TGTGCCAGCAGCGCCACCACAGGGGGCGCGGGGGAGCTGTTTTTT. It yields the protein CASSATTGGAGELFF. This sequence joins TRBV9 and TRBJ2-2; 9 bases line up with TRBD1. Per germline, CDR1 SGDLS and CDR2 YYNGEE. The CDR3 loop spans 15 amino acids. The V segment lost 3 bases and the J segment 8 bases; nucleotides outside the gene matches: 8.

The V call is TRBV19, the J call TRBJ2-1; TRBD2 aligns across 11 bases. Germline loops: CDR1 LNHDA, CDR2 SQIVND (reference sequence). The CDR3 totals 20 residues. V lost 4 bases to trimming and J lost 5 bases; unmatched junction nucleotides: 19. The CDR3 DNA follows: TGTGCCAGTAGTACGGACTGGGAACTAGCGGGAGAGGCGGCCAACAATGAGCAGTTCTTC. It specifies CASSTDWELAGEAANNEQFF.

The J gene is TRBJ1-1, the V gene TRBV7-9, with TRBD1 identical over 9 bases. CDR3 length equals 17 residues. Germline V gene lookup returns CDR1 SEHNR and CDR2 FQNEAQ (reference sequence). V shed 4 bases and J 3 bases; nucleotides not matched to a gene: 12. The CDR3 coding sequence is TGTGCCAGCAGCTGGACCGGGACAGGGACGGCGGACACTGAAGCTTTCTTT. This sequence encodes CASSWTGTGTADTEAFF.

V usage is TRBV6-5 and J usage is TRBJ2-7; D call uncertain. The CDR3 spans 15 residues. The germline gives CDR1 MNHEY, CDR2 SVGAGI. The germline V and J ends were trimmed by 0 bases and 0 bases, with 9 bases remaining between them. The DNA of the CDR3 is TGTGCCAGCAGTTACTCGTCGATAGACTCCTACGAGCAGTACTTC. Translating it yields CASSYSSIDSYEQYF.

The chain couples TRBV7-6 to TRBJ2-7; 8 nucleotides agree with TRBD1. The CDR3 consists of 15 residues. The V and J ends lost 5 bases and 3 bases, in that order; junction bases with no gene match: 9. Germline V gene sequence: CDR1 SGHVS, CDR2 FNYEAQ. In DNA, the CDR3 is TGTGCCAGCAGCCCCTTCGACAGGGGCAACTACGAGCAGTACTTC. It specifies CASSPFDRGNYEQYF.

The rearrangement uses TRBV7-2 and TRBJ2-2, with 7 bases that match TRBD1. After removal of 0 bases from V and 2 bases from J, the junction contained 6 bases not matched to a gene. Germline V lookup: CDR1 SGHTA, CDR2 FQGNSA. The CDR3 is 17 residues long. CDR3 loop: CASSLAPGQSNTGELFF. The DNA for the CDR3 is TGTGCCAGCAGCTTAGCCCCGGGACAGAGTAACACCGGGGAGCTGTTTTTT. The full variable domain, its missing parts supplied by reference TRBV7-2 and TRBJ2-2, is GAGVSQSPSNKVTEKGKDVELRCDPISGHTALYWYRQSLGQGLEFLIYFQGNSAPDKSGLPSDRFSAERTGGSVSTLTIQRTQQEDSAVYLCASSLAPGQSNTGELFFGEGSRLTVL.

The gene calls are TRBV4-1 and TRBJ2-7; 10 bases line up with TRBD2. Unmatched junction bases numbered 7, after V lost 0 bases and J lost 5 bases. Germline V gives CDR1 MGHRA, CDR2 YSYEKL. The CDR3 is 16 residues long. CDR3 protein: CASSQEGVLAGDEQYF. The CDR3 bases are TGCGCCAGCAGCCAAGAAGGGGTCCTAGCGGGAGACGAGCAGTACTTC.

This rearrangement joins TRBV27 to TRBJ2-1; 8 nucleotides agree with TRBD1. V was pared by 5 bases and J by 5 bases, with 2 bases of the junction left unmatched. Germline CDR1 is MNHEY and CDR2 is SMNVEV (reference sequence). This CDR3 has 13 amino acids. CDR3 nucleotide sequence: TGTGCCAGCAGTACGGACAGGGACAATGAGCAGTTCTTC. This sequence encodes CASSTDRDNEQFF.

This chain connects TRBV7-2 to TRBJ2-1; TRBD2 matches 12 bases. The CDR3 length is 16 residues. Trimming cost V 0 bases and J 8 bases; bases outside gene matches: 5. The germline V gene encodes CDR1 SGHTA and CDR2 FQGNSA. The CDR3 reads CASSLALAGGFDEQFF. CDR3 sequence (DNA): TGTGCCAGCAGCTTAGCACTAGCGGGAGGTTTTGATGAGCAGTTCTTC. Drawing the rest from reference TRBV7-2 and TRBJ2-1, the complete variable domain is GAGVSQSPSNKVTEKGKDVELRCDPISGHTALYWYRQSLGQGLEFLIYFQGNSAPDKSGLPSDRFSAERTGGSVSTLTIQRTQQEDSAVYLCASSLALAGGFDEQFFGPGTRLTVL.

The chain recombines TRBV6-1 with TRBJ1-4; no definite D call. V was trimmed by 8 bases and J by 0 bases, leaving 13 bases between them. The germline CDR1 and CDR2 sequences are MNHNS and SASEGT. CDR3 length: 15 amino acids. CDR3 DNA: TGTGCCAGCCTCCTCGAAGGGTCAACTAATGAAAAACTGTTTTTT. Residues: CASLLEGSTNEKLFF.

The rearrangement joins TRBV30 to TRBJ2-7; tentatively, D is TRBD1 (5 bases). Germline loops: CDR1 GTSNPN, CDR2 SVGIG (reference sequence). The germline V and J ends were trimmed by 5 bases and 3 bases, with 20 bases remaining between them. The CDR3 spans 15 residues. DNA of the CDR3: TGTGCCTGGGAAACGACCTGGGGCACCAGCTACGAGCAGTACTTC. Protein sequence: CAWETTWGTSYEQYF.

This clone was recorded only once. The rearrangement uses TRBV11-3 and TRBJ2-6, with 7 positions matching TRBD2. This CDR3 has 17 residues. CDR1 SGHNT and CDR2 YENEEA come from the germline V gene. V was clipped by 4 bases and J by 0 bases; unmatched bases: 6. CDR3 coding DNA: TGTGCCAGCAGCTCCCGGGAGGTGGGCTCTGGGGCCAACGTCCTGACTTTC. The encoded protein is CASSSREVGSGANVLTF.

The rearrangement joins TRBV2 to TRBJ2-7, with TRBD1 matching 9 bases. The CDR3 totals 15 residues. V dropped 6 bases and J dropped 3; count of bases not matched to a gene: 9. Looked up from germline, CDR1 is SNHLY and CDR2 is FYNNEI. CDR3 sequence: CASSLAGQGYYEQYF. The CDR3 DNA follows: TGTGCCAGCAGCTTAGCCGGACAGGGGTACTACGAGCAGTACTTC.

The rearrangement links TRBV5-5 to TRBJ2-1, with D uncertain. The CDR3 contains 13 residues. CDR1 is SGHKS and CDR2 is YYEKEE in the germline V gene (reference sequence). Deletions cut 0 bases from V and 3 bases from J, with 4 bases between. The CDR3 loop is CASSLDLYNEQFF. CDR3 sequence (DNA): TGTGCCAGCAGCTTGGACCTCTACAATGAGCAGTTCTTC.

The V call is TRBV15, the J call TRBJ1-4; a possible D gene is TRBD1 (5 bases). The CDR3 runs to 14 residues. V was cut by 1 base and J by 8 bases, with 11 bases left in between. Germline V CDR1 and CDR2: LNHNV, YYDKDF (reference sequence). CDR3 in DNA: TGTGCCACCAGCAGAGTCAATGAGGGGGAAAAACTGTTTTTT. Its translation is CATSRVNEGEKLFF.

Here the CDR3 DNA reads TGTGCCAGCCGAATGGGGACAGGGAATTGGGACGAGCAGTACTTC. Translation: CASRMGTGNWDEQYF. The V call is TRBV6-1, the J call TRBJ2-7; the match to TRBD1 covers 9 bases. The V and J ends lost 8 bases and 5 bases, in that order; junction bases with no gene match: 13. CDR1 is MNHNS, CDR2 SASEGT, per germline. CDR3 length: 15 amino acids.

The rearrangement uses TRBV6-5 and TRBJ1-1; 7 bases line up with TRBD1. The V segment lost 6 bases and the J segment 3 bases; nucleotides outside the gene matches: 10. CDR1 is MNHEY, CDR2 SVGAGI, per germline. This CDR3 region has 15 residues. The DNA for the CDR3 is TGTGCCAGCAGCCCTTACAGGGGCTCCGACACTGAAGCTTTCTTT. It yields the protein CASSPYRGSDTEAFF.

The V and J genes are TRBV7-9 and TRBJ2-1; D is unclear. V shed 7 bases and J shed 3 bases, with 13 bases lying between them. The CDR3 totals 14 residues. CDR1 and CDR2 (germline): SEHNR, FQNEAQ (reference sequence). CDR3 sequence (DNA): TGTGCCAGCACCTTCCGCGGCGGCTACAATGAGCAGTTCTTC. Translated: CASTFRGGYNEQFF.

This clone has only one observation. The rearrangement links TRBV29-1 to TRBJ2-2; 9 bases agree with TRBD2. Unmatched junction bases numbered 5, after V lost 4 bases and J lost 5 bases. This CDR3 has 14 residues. Germline-derived CDR1 and CDR2 are SQVTM and ANQGSEA. CDR3 sequence (DNA): TGCAGCGTTGGAACTAGCGGGTTTACCGGGGAGCTGTTTTTT. Its translation is CSVGTSGFTGELFF.

The chain carries TRBV19 and TRBJ2-2, with a weak D call TRBD2 (5 bases). V was shortened by 8 bases and J by 1 base, with 14 bases between the two germline ends. CDR3 length: 15 amino acids. Germline values: CDR1 LNHDA, CDR2 SQIVND (reference sequence). The CDR3 spells CASRIAPVNTGELFF. CDR3 bases: TGTGCCAGTCGGATAGCGCCGGTGAACACCGGGGAGCTGTTTTTT.

The CDR3 is CASSPPESSGYEQYF. The CDR3 nucleotides are TGTGCCAGCAGCCCCCCCGAGAGCAGCGGCTACGAGCAGTACTTC. V and J are TRBV11-2 and TRBJ2-7; D is possibly TRBD2 (5 bases). Per germline, CDR1 SGHAT and CDR2 FQNNGV. The CDR3 extends over 15 amino acids. V was shortened by 5 bases and J by 3 bases, with 17 bases between the two germline ends.

This clone appeared a few times. The chain has TRBV27 and TRBJ2-7; 13 bases align to TRBD2. The trim removed 7 bases at V and 2 bases at J, leaving 8 bases unmatched. CDR1 MNHEY and CDR2 SMNVEV come from the germline V gene (reference sequence). CDR3 size: 16 residues. CDR3 loop: CASKWTSGSSPYEQYF. CDR3 DNA: TGTGCCAGCAAATGGACTAGCGGGAGTTCTCCCTACGAGCAGTACTTC.